This T cell receptor (beta chain) comes out of a study of CXCR3-negative and CXCR3-positive naive CD8 T cells. Points from the study as a whole: The level of CXCR3 expression partially decreased after cryopreservation; the majority of assays used fresh PBMCs. Greater hydrophobicity was found in TRB CDR3s of CXCR3-positive naive cells than of CXCR3-negative naive cells. Memory CD8+ cells had much lower diversity, and both naive subsets had comparably high diversity.

This clonotype is labeled medium-sized based on frequency. No antigen is known for it. Every CD8+ subset sample held approximately 320,000 flow-sorted cells, done in triplicate. Naive CD8+ T cells showed CD45RO-CCR7+CD27+CD95-. Libraries were UMI-labeled 5' RACE TRB cDNA. With the 5' RACE reads reprocessed, TCRdb shows one record per CDR3 protein and no DNA. The sample includes around 7,500 distinct CDR3 sequences. CDR3 length equals 15 residues. Per the germline V gene, CDR1 is SQVTM and CDR2 is ANQGSEA. This sequence joins TRBV29-1 and TRBJ2-7. Sequencing used naive CXCR3+ CD8+ T cells from blood. The subset denotes: CD45RO-CCR7+CD27+CD95- naive CD8+ T cells expressing CXCR3 (TNR3+). This receptor was taken from a human donor in good health. Some clones in this sample may be carry-over from other donors' samples. CDR3 protein: CSVEEVGQGPYEQYF.